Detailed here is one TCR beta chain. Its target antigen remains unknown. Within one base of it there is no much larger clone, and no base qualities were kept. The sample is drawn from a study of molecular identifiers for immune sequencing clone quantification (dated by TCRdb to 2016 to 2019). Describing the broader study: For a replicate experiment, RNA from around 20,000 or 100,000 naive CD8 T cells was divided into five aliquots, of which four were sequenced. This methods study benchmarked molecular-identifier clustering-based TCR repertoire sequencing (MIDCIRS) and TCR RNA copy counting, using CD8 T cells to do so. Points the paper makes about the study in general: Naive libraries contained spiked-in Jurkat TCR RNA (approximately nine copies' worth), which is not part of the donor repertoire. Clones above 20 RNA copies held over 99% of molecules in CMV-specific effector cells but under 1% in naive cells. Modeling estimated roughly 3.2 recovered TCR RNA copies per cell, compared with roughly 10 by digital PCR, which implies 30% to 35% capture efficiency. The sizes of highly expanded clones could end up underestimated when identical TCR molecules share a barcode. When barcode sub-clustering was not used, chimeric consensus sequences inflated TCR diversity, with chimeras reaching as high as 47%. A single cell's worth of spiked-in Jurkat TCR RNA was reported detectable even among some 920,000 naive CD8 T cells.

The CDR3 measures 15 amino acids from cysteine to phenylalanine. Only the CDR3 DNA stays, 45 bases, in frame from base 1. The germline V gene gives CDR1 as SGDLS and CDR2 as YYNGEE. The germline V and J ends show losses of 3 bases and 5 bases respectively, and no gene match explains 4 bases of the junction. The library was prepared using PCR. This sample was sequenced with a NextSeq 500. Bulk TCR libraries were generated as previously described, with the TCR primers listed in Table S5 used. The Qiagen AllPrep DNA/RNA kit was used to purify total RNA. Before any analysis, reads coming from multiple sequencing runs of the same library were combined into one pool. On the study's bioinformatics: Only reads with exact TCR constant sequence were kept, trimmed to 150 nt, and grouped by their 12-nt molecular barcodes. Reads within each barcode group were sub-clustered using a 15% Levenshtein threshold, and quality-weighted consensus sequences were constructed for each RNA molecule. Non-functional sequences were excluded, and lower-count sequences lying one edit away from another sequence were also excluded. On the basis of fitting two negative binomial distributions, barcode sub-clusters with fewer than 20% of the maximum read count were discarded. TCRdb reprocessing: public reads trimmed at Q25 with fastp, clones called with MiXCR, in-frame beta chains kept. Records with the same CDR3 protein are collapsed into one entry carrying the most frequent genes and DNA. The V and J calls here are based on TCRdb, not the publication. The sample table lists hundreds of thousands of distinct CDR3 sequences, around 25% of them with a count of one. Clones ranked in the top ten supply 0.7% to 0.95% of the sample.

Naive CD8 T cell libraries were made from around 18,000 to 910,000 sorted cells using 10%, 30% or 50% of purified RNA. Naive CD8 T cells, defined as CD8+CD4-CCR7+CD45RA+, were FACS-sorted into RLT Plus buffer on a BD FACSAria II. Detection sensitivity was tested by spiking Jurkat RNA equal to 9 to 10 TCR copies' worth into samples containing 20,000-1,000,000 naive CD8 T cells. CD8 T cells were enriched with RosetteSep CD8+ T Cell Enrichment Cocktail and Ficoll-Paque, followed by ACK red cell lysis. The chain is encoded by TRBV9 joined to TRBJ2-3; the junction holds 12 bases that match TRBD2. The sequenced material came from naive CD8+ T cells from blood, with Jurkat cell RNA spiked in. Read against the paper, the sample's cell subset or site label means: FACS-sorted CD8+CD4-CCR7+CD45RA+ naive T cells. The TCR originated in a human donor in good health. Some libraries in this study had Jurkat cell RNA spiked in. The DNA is TGTGCCAGCAGCGCTAGCGGGAGGGTTCAAGATACGCAGTATTTT. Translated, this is CASSASGRVQDTQYF.